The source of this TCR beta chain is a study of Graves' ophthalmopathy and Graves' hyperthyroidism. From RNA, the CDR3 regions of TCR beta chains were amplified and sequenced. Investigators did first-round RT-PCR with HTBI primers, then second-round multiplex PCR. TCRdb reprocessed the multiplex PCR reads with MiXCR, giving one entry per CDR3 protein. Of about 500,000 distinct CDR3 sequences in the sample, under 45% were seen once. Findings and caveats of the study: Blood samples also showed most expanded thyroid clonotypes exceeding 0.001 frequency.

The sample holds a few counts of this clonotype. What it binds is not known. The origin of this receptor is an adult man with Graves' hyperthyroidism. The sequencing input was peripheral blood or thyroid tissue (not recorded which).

This CDR3 is CASSYIGTQGELFF. CDR3 DNA: TGTGCCAGCAGTTACATCGGGACTCAAGGGGAGCTGTTTTTT. V is TRBV6-5 and J is TRBJ2-2, with TRBD2 as a possible D gene (6 bases). The CDR3 consists of 14 residues. Deletions cut 2 bases from V and 8 bases from J, with 12 bases between. The germline CDR1 and CDR2 sequences are MNHEY and SVGAGI.